This TCR beta chain was retrieved from a study of tumor-infiltrating lymphocytes in primary liver carcinoma. Unsorted bulk tissue, about 18-32 mg of it, served as the source for co-extraction of RNA and DNA. Researchers generated TCR beta cDNA from roughly 500 ng of total RNA, relying on a constant-region primer. Three nested multiplex PCR rounds of slightly modified ARM-PCR generated TCR beta libraries. Both of the initial two PCR rounds ran for approximately 10 cycles and employed TRBV1-TRBV30 forward primers alongside a C-beta reverse primer. MiXCR was run by TCRdb on the multiplex PCR reads, yielding one entry per CDR3 protein. Counted here are tens of thousands of distinct CDR3 sequences, 71% occurring once; the ten biggest clones make up less than 35%. Note on this clonotype: Compared with germline, one end of the junction differs, possibly owing to a read error.

There are 16 residues in the CDR3. From germline, CDR1 is MNHEY and CDR2 SVGAGI. This clonotype was obtained from a man aged 40-50 years with primary liver carcinoma and hepatitis B virus infection. The chain is built from TRBV6-5 and TRBJ2-4; 10 bases map to TRBD2. Sequenced material: liver tumor tissue from sampling region 5. The sample's subset: tumor region T5, tumor centre. The CDR3 reads CASRALAGLTKNIQHF. The CDR3 DNA sequence: TGTGCCAGCAGAGCACTAGCGGGGTTGACCAAAAACATTCAGCACTTC.